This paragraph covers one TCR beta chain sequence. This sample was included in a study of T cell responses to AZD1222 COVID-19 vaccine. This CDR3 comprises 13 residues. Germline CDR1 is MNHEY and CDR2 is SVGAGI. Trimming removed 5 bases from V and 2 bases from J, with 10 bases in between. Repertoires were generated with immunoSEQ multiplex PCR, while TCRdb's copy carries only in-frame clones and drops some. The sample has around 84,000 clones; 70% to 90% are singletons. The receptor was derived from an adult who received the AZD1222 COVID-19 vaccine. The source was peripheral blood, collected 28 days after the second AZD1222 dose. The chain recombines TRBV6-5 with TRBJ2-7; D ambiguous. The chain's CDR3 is CASSQWAAYEQYF. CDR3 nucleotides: TGTGCCAGCAGTCAATGGGCGGCCTACGAGCAGTACTTC.